The 24 T cell receptor beta chains below all came from one sample that was sequenced in a study of T cell clonotyping in hematopoietic cell transplantation. Sequencing was performed with immunoSEQ multiplex PCR; in TCRdb, only in-frame clones are kept and a portion is missing. The table includes 20,000 to 25,000 clones, 85% to 90% detected once. As for time point: recipient sample about 28 days before transplant, after cytoreduction. The sample consisted of peripheral blood mononuclear cells, taken before stem cell transplant. These receptors all come from a young man with biphenotypic leukemia. Some clones in this sample may be carry-over from other donors' samples.

The rearrangement uses TRBV5-4 and TRBJ2-3; D is tentatively TRBD1 or TRBD2 (5 bases each). The ends were cut back, 2 bases at V and 6 bases at J, with 10 bases in the middle. Germline V CDR1 and CDR2: SGHNT, YYREEE (reference sequence). The CDR3 totals 13 residues. The CDR3: CASSFGGSDTQYF. The CDR3 bases are TGTGCCAGCAGCTTTGGGGGTTCGGATACGCAGTATTTT.

This sequence joins TRBV6-5 and TRBJ2-1; weak D call: TRBD1 (6 bases). Trimming shortened V by 2 bases and J by 5 bases, and 10 bases separated the two germline ends. Looked up from germline, CDR1 is MNHEY and CDR2 is SVGAGI. The CDR3 consists of 14 residues. This CDR3 reads CASSYRTGNNEQFF. CDR3 DNA sequence: TGTGCCAGCAGTTACCGCACAGGGAACAATGAGCAGTTCTTC.

This clone was counted a single time. The chain recombines TRBV7-2 with TRBJ1-5; D gene unclear. The germline CDR1 and CDR2 sequences are SGHTA and FQGNSA. The ends were cut back, 5 bases at V and 6 bases at J, with 23 bases in the middle. The CDR3 sequence is 17 residues long. The CDR3 spells CASSLLGGKGGGQPQHF. The CDR3 DNA reads TGTGCCAGCAGCCTTTTAGGCGGCAAGGGAGGCGGTCAGCCCCAGCATTTT. The full variable domain, rest sourced from reference TRBV7-2 and TRBJ1-5, is GAGVSQSPSNKVTEKGKDVELRCDPISGHTALYWYRQSLGQGLEFLIYFQGNSAPDKSGLPSDRFSAERTGGSVSTLTIQRTQQEDSAVYLCASSLLGGKGGGQPQHFGDGTRLSIL.

This chain connects TRBV27 to TRBJ2-3; 8 bases align to TRBD1. Germline trimming cut 3 bases from V and 6 bases from J; bases unmatched to any gene: 2. CDR3 length: 13 residues. Per the germline V gene, CDR1 is MNHEY and CDR2 is SMNVEV (reference sequence). CDR3 protein: CASSFQGADTQYF. For the CDR3, the DNA is TGTGCCAGCAGTTTCCAGGGGGCGGATACGCAGTATTTT.

The rearrangement joins TRBV5-1 to TRBJ2-5, with 7 bases that match TRBD2. CDR3 size: 18 residues. Losses at the gene ends were 0 bases for V and 5 bases for J; bases not matched to a gene: 16. Germline CDR1 reads SGHRS; CDR2 reads YFSETQ. The chain's CDR3 is CASSLVVFRGSIGETQYF. The CDR3 region has the DNA TGCGCCAGCAGCTTGGTTGTCTTTCGCGGGAGCATCGGGGAGACCCAGTACTTC.

The chain carries TRBV6-1 and TRBJ1-1; 8 nucleotides align to TRBD1. The CDR3 is 16 residues long. With 2 bases clipped from V and 1 base from J, the junction kept 6 bases outside the gene matches. Germline loops: CDR1 MNHNS, CDR2 SASEGT. CDR3 protein: CASSESTGTGNTEAFF. The CDR3 DNA reads as TGTGCCAGCAGTGAAAGCACCGGGACAGGGAACACTGAAGCTTTCTTT.

The chain is built from TRBV13 and TRBJ1-3; no firm D call. The CDR3 covers 20 residues. The germline V gene has CDR1 PRHDT and CDR2 FYEKMQ (reference sequence). Trimming shortened V by 4 bases and J by 2 bases, and 27 bases separated the two germline ends. This chain's CDR3 is CASSSPPGRKSLLPGNTIYF. The CDR3, as DNA: TGTGCCAGCAGCTCCCCCCCCGGACGGAAGTCTCTCCTCCCTGGAAACACCATATATTTT.

CDR3 coding DNA: TGTGCCAGCAGCTTAGGAGGCACCGAGCAGTTCTTC. This encodes CASSLGGTEQFF. This chain links TRBV11-2 with TRBJ2-1; D unclear. CDR1 and CDR2 from the germline V gene are SGHAT and FQNNGV. The CDR3 consists of 12 residues. Trimming left V 1 base short and J 10 bases short, with 8 bases between.

The V and J genes are TRBV30 and TRBJ1-3; D remains unclear. Trimming removed 2 bases from V and 1 base from J, with 12 bases in between. This CDR3 region has 15 residues. CDR1 is GTSNPN and CDR2 is SVGIG in the germline V gene (reference sequence). The CDR3 nucleotides are TGTGCCTGGAGTAAATGGTCTGGGTCTGGAAACACCATATATTTT. It encodes CAWSKWSGSGNTIYF.

This chain links TRBV2 with TRBJ1-5; D is unresolved. The CDR3 spans 13 residues. Germline V gives CDR1 SNHLY, CDR2 FYNNEI. V dropped 7 bases and J dropped 0 bases, with 7 bases sitting between them. The CDR3 bases are TGTGCCAGCAAGTGGGATAGCAATCAGCCCCAGCATTTT. It encodes CASKWDSNQPQHF. Looking up the rest from reference TRBV2 and TRBJ1-5 gives the full variable domain: EPEVTQTPSHQVTQMGQEVILRCVPISNHLYFYWYRQILGQKVEFLVSFYNNEISEKSEIFDDQFSVERPDGSNFTLKIRSTKLEDSAMYFCASKWDSNQPQHFGDGTRLSIL.

The rearrangement links TRBV5-6 to TRBJ1-1, with D possibly TRBD1 on 5 matching bases. Trimming pared 3 bases from V and 0 bases from J, leaving 9 bases between. The length of the CDR3 is 14 residues. Germline loops: CDR1 SGHDT, CDR2 YYEEEE. The CDR3, as DNA: TGTGCCAGCAGCTGGGACCGCTTGAACACTGAAGCTTTCTTT. It yields the protein CASSWDRLNTEAFF.

This chain links TRBV30 with TRBJ1-1; TRBD1 matches 8 bases. The CDR3 spans 19 residues. CDR1 GTSNPN and CDR2 SVGIG come from the germline V gene (reference sequence). Germline trimming cut 3 bases from V and 2 bases from J; bases unmatched to any gene: 20. CDR3 bases: TGTGCCTGGAGGTCGTGGACAGGGTCTTTTGAGGGACCTAACACTGAAGCTTTCTTT. Translated, it gives CAWRSWTGSFEGPNTEAFF.

The count of this clone is one. This sequence joins TRBV9 and TRBJ1-1; D uncertain. This CDR3 region has 15 residues. Germline CDR1 is SGDLS and CDR2 is YYNGEE. The V and J ends lost 3 bases and 1 base respectively, with 13 bases between them. The chain's CDR3 is CASSARKGQNTEAFF. The CDR3 coding sequence is TGTGCCAGCAGCGCTCGAAAGGGCCAGAACACTGAAGCTTTCTTT.

In its sample, this clone was seen once. The chain's CDR3 is CASSSLNSNQPQHF. CDR3 nucleotides: TGTGCCAGCAGCTCGTTGAATAGCAATCAGCCCCAGCATTTT. The V gene is TRBV7-9, the J gene TRBJ1-5; no clear D gene. Trimming pared 4 bases from V and 0 bases from J, leaving 7 bases between. CDR3 size: 14 residues. Germline V gives CDR1 SEHNR, CDR2 FQNEAQ (reference sequence).

The chain combines TRBV7-8 with TRBJ2-5; tentative D call: TRBD1 (6 bases). The germline V and J ends were trimmed by 5 bases and 5 bases, with 18 bases remaining between them. CDR1 and CDR2 (germline): SGHVS, FQNEAQ. The CDR3 has 15 residues. CDR3 protein: CASSPDSTTYETQYF. Here the CDR3 DNA reads TGTGCCAGCAGCCCGGACAGTACCACGTACGAGACCCAGTACTTC.

The chain employs TRBV5-1 and TRBJ2-5; D might be TRBD1 (5 bases). The CDR3 length is 15 residues. V lost 0 bases to trimming and J lost 4 bases, with 13 bases between them. The V gene's germline CDR1 is SGHRS and CDR2 YFSETQ. The CDR3: CASSLGQSGRETQYF. For the CDR3, the DNA is TGCGCCAGCAGCTTGGGACAGTCCGGCCGAGAGACCCAGTACTTC. The full variable domain, in which reference TRBV5-1 and TRBJ2-5 provide the parts outside the CDR3, is KAGVTQTPRYLIKTRGQQVTLSCSPISGHRSVSWYQQTPGQGLQFLFEYFSETQRNKGNFPGRFSGRQFSNSRSEMNVSTLELGDSALYLCASSLGQSGRETQYFGPGTRLLVL.

The chain joins TRBV21-1 to TRBJ1-6; the table's TRBD1 call for D was not verified on the DNA. TRBV21-1 represents a pseudogene. The CDR3 totals 17 residues. CDR3 sequence (DNA): TGTGCCAGCAGCAAAGACCCCAGGGGTTCCTATAATTCACCCCTCCACTTT. Its translation: CASSKDPRGSYNSPLHF.

J is TRBJ1-2 and V is TRBV29-1; 8 bases agree with TRBD1. This CDR3 region has 13 residues. The trim removed 7 bases at V and 8 bases at J, leaving 12 bases unmatched. Germline assignment: CDR1 SQVTM and CDR2 ANQGSEA. This CDR3 reads CSARPGQGGGYTF. CDR3 nucleotides: TGCAGCGCGCGCCCCGGACAGGGTGGCGGCTACACCTTC.

The chain couples TRBV18 to TRBJ1-2, with 9 bases that match TRBD1. V gave up 2 bases and J gave up 7 bases; unmatched junction bases: 2. The CDR3 has 13 residues. The germline V gene encodes CDR1 KGHSH and CDR2 LQKENI. DNA for the CDR3: TGTGCCAGCTCACCAGCGACAGGGGGTGGCTACACCTTC. It codes for CASSPATGGGYTF.

This sequence joins TRBV30 and TRBJ2-7, with D uncertain. From germline, CDR1 is GTSNPN and CDR2 SVGIG (reference sequence). This CDR3 contains 12 residues. V was clipped by 2 bases and J by 3 bases, with 8 bases between them. CDR3 loop: CAWSRDIYEQYF. CDR3 coding DNA: TGTGCCTGGAGTCGTGACATCTACGAGCAGTACTTC.

This chain links TRBV27 with TRBJ1-1; D not certain. Germline CDR1 reads MNHEY; CDR2 reads SMNVEV (reference sequence). The CDR3 extends over 16 amino acids. V was trimmed by 0 bases and J by 0 bases, leaving 11 bases between them. Here the CDR3 DNA reads TGTGCCAGCAGTTTATCCTCCCTCTTTATGAACACTGAAGCTTTCTTT. Its translation: CASSLSSLFMNTEAFF.

The chain employs TRBV7-9 and TRBJ1-1; D not resolved. Trimming pared 0 bases from V and 3 bases from J, leaving 8 bases between. Per germline, CDR1 SEHNR and CDR2 FQNEAQ (reference sequence). CDR3 length: 14 residues. The CDR3: CASSLARSYTEAFF. As DNA, the CDR3 is TGTGCCAGCAGCTTAGCGCGCAGCTACACTGAAGCTTTCTTT. Together with reference TRBV7-9 and TRBJ1-1, the CDR3 gives the full variable domain: DTGVSQNPRHKITKRGQNVTFRCDPISEHNRLYWYRQTLGQGPEFLTYFQNEAQLEKSRLLSDRFSAERPKGSFSTLEIQRTEQGDSAMYLCASSLARSYTEAFFGQGTRLTVV.

The gene calls are TRBV11-3 and TRBJ2-5; 11 bases fit TRBD2. The CDR3 covers 18 residues. The germline V gene has CDR1 SGHNT and CDR2 YENEEA. Trimming took 1 base from V and 5 from J; bases not matched to a gene: 12. The CDR3 DNA sequence: TGTGCCAGCAGCTTAGTGGTGACTAGCGGGGCGAGGGGGGAGACCCAGTACTTC. As protein: CASSLVVTSGARGETQYF.

J is TRBJ2-5 and V is TRBV4-1, with D perhaps given as TRBD1 or TRBD2 (5 bases each). The V end lost 0 bases, the J end lost 5 bases, and 10 bases lay between the germline ends. This CDR3 spans 14 amino acids. CDR1 is MGHRA, CDR2 YSYEKL, per germline. The CDR3 DNA is TGCGCCAGCAGCCAAGACGGGGCCGGGGAGACCCAGTACTTC. Its translation is CASSQDGAGETQYF.